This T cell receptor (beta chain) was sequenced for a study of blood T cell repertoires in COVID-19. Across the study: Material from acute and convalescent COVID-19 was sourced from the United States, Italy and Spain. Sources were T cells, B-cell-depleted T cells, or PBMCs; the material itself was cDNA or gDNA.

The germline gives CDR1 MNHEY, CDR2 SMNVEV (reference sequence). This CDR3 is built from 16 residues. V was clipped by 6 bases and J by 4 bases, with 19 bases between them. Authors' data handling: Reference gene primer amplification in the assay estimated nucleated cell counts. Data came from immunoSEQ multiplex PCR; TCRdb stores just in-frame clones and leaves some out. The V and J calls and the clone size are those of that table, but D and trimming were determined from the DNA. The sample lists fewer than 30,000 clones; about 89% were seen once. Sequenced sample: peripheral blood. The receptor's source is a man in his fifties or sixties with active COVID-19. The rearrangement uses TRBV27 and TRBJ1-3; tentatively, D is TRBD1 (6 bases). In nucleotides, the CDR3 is TGTGCCAGCAGGGCTGGGGGGGCAGCCAGGGGAAACACCATATATTTT. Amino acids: CASRAGGAARGNTIYF.